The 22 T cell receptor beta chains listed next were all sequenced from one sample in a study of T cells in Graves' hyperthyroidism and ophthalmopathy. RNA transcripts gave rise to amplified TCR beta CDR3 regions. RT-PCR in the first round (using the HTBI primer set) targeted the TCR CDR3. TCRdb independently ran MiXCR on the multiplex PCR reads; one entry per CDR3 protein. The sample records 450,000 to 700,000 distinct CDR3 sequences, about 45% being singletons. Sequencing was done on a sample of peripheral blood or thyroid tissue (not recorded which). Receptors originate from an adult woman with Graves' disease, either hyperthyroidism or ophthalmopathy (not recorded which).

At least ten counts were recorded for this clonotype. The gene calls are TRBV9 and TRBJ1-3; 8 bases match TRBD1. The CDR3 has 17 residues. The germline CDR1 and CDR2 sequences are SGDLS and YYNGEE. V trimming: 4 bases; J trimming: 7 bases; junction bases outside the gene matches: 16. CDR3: CASSLQHTSGGLNTIYF. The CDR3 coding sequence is TGTGCCAGCAGCTTACAACACACCTCAGGGGGCTTGAACACCATATATTTT.

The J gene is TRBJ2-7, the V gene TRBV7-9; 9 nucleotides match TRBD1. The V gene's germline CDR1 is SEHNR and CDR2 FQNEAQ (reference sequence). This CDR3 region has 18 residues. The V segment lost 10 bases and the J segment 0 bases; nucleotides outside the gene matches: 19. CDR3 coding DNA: TGTGCCACCGGAACGAGTCCCGGGACAGGGACGAACTCCTACGAGCAGTACTTC. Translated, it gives CATGTSPGTGTNSYEQYF.

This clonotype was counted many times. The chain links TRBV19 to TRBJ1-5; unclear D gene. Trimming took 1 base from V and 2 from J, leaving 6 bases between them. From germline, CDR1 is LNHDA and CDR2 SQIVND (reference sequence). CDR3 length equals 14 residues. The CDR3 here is CASSIAERNQPQHF. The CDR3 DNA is TGTGCCAGTAGTATAGCCGAGCGCAATCAGCCCCAGCATTTT.

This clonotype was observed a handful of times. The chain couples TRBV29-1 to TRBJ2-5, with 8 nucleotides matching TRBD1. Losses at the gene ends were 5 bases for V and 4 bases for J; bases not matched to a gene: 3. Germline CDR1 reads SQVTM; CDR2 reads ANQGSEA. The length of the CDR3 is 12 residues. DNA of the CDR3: TGCAGCGTTTCCCAGGGGGCAGAGACCCAGTACTTC. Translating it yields CSVSQGAETQYF.

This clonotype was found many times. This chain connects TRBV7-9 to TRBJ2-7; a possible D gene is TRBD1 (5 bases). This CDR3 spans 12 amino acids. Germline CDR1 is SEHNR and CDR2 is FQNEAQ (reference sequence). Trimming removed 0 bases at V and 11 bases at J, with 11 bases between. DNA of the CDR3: TGTGCCAGCAGCTTAGCCCGACAGAGAGAGTACTTC. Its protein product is CASSLARQREYF.

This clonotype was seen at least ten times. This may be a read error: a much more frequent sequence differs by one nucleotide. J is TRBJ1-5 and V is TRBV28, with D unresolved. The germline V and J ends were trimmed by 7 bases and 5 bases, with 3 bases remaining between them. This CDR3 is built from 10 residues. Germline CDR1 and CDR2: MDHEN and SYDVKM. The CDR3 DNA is TGTGCCAGCAACGATCAGCCCCAGCATTTT. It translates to CASNDQPQHF.

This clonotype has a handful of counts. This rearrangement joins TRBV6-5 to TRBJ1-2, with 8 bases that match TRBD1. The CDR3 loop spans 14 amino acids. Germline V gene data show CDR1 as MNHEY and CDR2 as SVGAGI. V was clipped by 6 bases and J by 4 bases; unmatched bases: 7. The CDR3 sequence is CASSQGDRSYGYTF. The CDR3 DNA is TGTGCCAGCAGCCAGGGGGACAGGTCCTATGGCTACACCTTC.

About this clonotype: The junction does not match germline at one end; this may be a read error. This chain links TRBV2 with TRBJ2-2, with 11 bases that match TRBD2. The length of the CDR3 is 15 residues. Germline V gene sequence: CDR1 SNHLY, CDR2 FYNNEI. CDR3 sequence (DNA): TGTGCCAGCAGTGGACTAGCGGGAAACAACGGGGAGCTGTTTTTT. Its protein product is CASSGLAGNNGELFF.

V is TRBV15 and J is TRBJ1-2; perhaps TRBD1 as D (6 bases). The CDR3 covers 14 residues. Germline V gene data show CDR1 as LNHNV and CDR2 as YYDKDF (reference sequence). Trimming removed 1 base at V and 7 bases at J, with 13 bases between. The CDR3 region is CATSRGRQVSGYTF. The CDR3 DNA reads TGTGCCACCAGCAGAGGCCGACAGGTCTCTGGCTACACCTTC.

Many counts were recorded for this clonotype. CDR3 residues: CASSHSLRDGYEKLFF. The DNA of the CDR3 is TGCGCCAGCAGCCATTCCTTACGGGACGGTTATGAAAAACTGTTTTTT. The genes are TRBV4-1 and TRBJ1-4, with TRBD1 as a possible D gene (5 bases). Trimming pared 3 bases from V and 6 bases from J, leaving 17 bases between. CDR3 length equals 16 residues. CDR1 is MGHRA, CDR2 YSYEKL, per germline.

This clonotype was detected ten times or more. CDR3 amino acids: CSARDFRGLAGGSYEQYF. The CDR3 DNA is TGCAGTGCTAGAGATTTCCGGGGACTAGCGGGAGGTAGCTACGAGCAGTACTTC. V and J are TRBV20-1 and TRBJ2-7; 15 nucleotides line up with TRBD2. The CDR3 totals 18 residues. The germline CDR1 and CDR2 sequences are DFQATT and SNEGSKA (reference sequence). V dropped 0 bases and J dropped 3; count of bases not matched to a gene: 9.

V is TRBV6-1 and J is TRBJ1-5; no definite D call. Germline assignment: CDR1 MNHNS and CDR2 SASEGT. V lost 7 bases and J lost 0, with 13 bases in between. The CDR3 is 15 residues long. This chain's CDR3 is CASMTRFNSNQPQHF. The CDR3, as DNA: TGTGCCAGCATGACGAGATTTAATAGCAATCAGCCCCAGCATTTT.

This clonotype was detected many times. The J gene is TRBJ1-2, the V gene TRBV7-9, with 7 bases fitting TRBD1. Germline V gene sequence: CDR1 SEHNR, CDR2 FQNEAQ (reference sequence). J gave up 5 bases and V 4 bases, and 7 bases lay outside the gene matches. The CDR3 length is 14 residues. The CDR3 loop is CASSSGYRGYGYTF. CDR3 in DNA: TGTGCCAGCAGCTCCGGATACAGGGGTTATGGCTACACCTTC.

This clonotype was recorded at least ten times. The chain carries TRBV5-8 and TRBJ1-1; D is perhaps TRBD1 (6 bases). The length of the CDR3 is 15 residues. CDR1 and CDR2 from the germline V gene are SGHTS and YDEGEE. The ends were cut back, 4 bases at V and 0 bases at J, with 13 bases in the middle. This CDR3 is CASSQSGTLNTEAFF. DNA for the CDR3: TGTGCCAGCAGCCAGTCCGGGACATTGAACACTGAAGCTTTCTTT.

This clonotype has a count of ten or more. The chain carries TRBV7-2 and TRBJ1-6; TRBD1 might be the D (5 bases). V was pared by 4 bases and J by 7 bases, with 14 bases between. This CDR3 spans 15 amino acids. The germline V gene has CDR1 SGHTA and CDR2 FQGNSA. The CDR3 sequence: CASSWKTVRNSPLHF. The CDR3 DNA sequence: TGTGCCAGCAGCTGGAAGACAGTTCGAAATTCACCCCTCCACTTT.

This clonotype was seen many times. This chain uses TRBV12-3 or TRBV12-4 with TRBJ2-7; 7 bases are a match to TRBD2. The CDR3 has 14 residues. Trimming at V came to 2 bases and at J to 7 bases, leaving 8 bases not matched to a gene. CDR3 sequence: CASSLTAGSGEQYF. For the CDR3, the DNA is TGTGCCAGCAGTTTAACAGCGGGGTCAGGAGAGCAGTACTTC.

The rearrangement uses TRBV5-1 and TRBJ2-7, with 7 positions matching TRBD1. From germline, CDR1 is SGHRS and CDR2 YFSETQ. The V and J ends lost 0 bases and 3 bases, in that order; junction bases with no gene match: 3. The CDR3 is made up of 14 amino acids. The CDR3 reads CASSLDGTDYEQYF. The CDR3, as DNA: TGCGCCAGCAGCTTGGACGGGACAGACTACGAGCAGTACTTC.

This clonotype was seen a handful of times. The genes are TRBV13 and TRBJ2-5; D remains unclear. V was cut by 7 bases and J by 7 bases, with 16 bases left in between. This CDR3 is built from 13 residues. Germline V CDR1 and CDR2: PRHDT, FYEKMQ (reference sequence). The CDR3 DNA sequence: TGTGCCAGCACCCTTCAGGCAGGTGGGACCCAGTACTTC. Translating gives CASTLQAGGTQYF.

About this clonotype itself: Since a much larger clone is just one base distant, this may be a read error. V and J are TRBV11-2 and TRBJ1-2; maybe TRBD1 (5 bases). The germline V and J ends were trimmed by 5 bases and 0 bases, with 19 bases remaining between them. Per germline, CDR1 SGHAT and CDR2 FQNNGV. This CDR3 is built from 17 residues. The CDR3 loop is CASSHTGRGPANYGYTF. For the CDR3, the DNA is TGTGCCAGCAGCCACACTGGGCGGGGCCCTGCTAACTATGGCTACACCTTC.

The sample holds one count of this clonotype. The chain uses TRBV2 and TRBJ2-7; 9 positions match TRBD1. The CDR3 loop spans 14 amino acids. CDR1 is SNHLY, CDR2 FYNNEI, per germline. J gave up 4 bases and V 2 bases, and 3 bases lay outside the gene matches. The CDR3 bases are TGTGCCAGCAGTGAAACAGGGGGCGCTTACGAGCAGTACTTC. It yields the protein CASSETGGAYEQYF.

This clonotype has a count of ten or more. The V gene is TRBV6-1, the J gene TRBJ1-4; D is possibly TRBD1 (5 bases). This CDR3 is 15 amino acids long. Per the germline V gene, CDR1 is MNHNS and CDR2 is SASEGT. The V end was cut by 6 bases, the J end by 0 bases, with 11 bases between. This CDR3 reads CASRGTVATNEKLFF. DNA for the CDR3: TGTGCCAGCAGAGGGACCGTTGCAACTAATGAAAAACTGTTTTTT.

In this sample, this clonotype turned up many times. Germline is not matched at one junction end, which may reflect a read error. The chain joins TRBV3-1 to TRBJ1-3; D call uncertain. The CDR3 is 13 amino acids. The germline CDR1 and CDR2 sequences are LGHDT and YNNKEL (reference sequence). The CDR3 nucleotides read TGCGCCAGCAGCCCAAGTTCGGGAAACACCATATATTTT. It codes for CASSPSSGNTIYF.